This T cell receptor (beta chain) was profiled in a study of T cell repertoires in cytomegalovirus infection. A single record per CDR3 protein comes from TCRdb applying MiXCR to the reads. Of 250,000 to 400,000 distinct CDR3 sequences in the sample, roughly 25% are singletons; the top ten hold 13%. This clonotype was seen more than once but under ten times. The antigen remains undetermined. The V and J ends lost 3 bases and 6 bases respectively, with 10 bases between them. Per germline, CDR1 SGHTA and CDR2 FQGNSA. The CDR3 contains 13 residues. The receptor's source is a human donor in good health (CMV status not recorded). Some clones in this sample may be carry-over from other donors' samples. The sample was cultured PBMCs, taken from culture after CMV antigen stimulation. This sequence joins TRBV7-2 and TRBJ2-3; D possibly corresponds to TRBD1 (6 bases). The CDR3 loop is CASSFLDRDTQYF. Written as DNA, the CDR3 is TGTGCCAGCAGCTTTCTCGACAGGGATACGCAGTATTTT. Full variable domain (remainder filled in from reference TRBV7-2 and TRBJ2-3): GAGVSQSPSNKVTEKGKDVELRCDPISGHTALYWYRQSLGQGLEFLIYFQGNSAPDKSGLPSDRFSAERTGGSVSTLTIQRTQQEDSAVYLCASSFLDRDTQYFGPGTRLTVL.